The source of this T cell receptor (beta chain) is a study of blood T cells in healthy people across ages (dated by TCRdb to between 2014 and 2017). With regard to the full study: Template switching captured roughly one uniquely barcoded TCR beta cDNA molecule per two T cells in model experiments. To track age-related changes in TCR beta repertoire diversity, the study relied on deep sequencing normalized with unique cDNA molecular identifiers. Donors were grouped into four age groups: young (average roughly 15 years), middle-aged (less than 40), aged (approximately 67) and long-lived (about 90). To avoid experimental bias, donors of different ages were spread randomly across the sequencing lanes. Two additional independent replicas of 1 million unique cDNA reads from the same blood draw were analyzed for two donors (one aged 18 to 30 and one aged 80 or older). What the work shows at the level of the full study, not this receptor alone: Donor CMV infection status was unknown, potentially confounding age-related changes in expanded clonotypes. Estimates of total diversity based on one million sequenced T cells were regarded as lower bounds and as underestimates. There was a strong correlation between observed TCR beta diversity and the percentage of naive T cells measured by flow cytometry. The long-lived group showed more naive CD4+ T cells, fewer expanded clones and increased TCR diversity than the aged group, suggesting age selection. As age increased, observed TCR beta diversity per million T cells dropped in a roughly linear way, and a significant reduction was already evident by age about 40. Bulk unsorted PBMC profiling prevented conclusive comparison of naive and antigen-experienced compartments.

The roughly 42 donors, aged about 6 to 100 years, were systemically healthy Caucasian individuals from Russia. Approximately 9.3 milliliters of peripheral blood were collected from each donor into EDTA-treated Vacutainer tubes. PBMCs were isolated by Ficoll-Paque density-gradient centrifugation, with at least 6 million obtained per sample. Trizol reagent was used to extract total RNA from PBMCs, with at least 5 micrograms per sample. For every donor, flow cytometry on a PBMC aliquot measured the percentage of naive CD45RAhigh/CD27high T cells. According to the germline V gene, CDR1 reads SGHRS and CDR2 reads YFSETQ. Its CDR3 holds 16 amino acids, cysteine through phenylalanine. The read is trimmed to its CDR3 DNA, 48 bases read in frame from base 1. V gives up 0 bases and J gives up 0 bases, and the segment between their germline ends measures 10 bases. In regard to this clonotype: Its target antigen remains unknown. No quality values exist for individual bases; no much larger clone is one base distant.

The library was built by means of 5' RACE. Sequencing used an Illumina HiSeq 2500. A second PCR of roughly 7 to 11 cycles was run with a J-beta primer mix and a sample-barcoded 5' primer. A unique molecular identifier was introduced onto each TCR beta cDNA molecule by a template-switch 5' adaptor carrying 12 random nucleotides. Each sample yielded at least 3 million CDR3-containing paired-end reads. All of the RNA was converted into first-strand cDNA using the Mint cDNA synthesis kit, with a TRBC-specific oligonucleotide serving as the primer. Following uracil-DNA glycosylase treatment, a first 18-cycle PCR with universal primers M1SS and BC2_uni_R was performed on all cDNA. Under the source paper's analysis protocol: For normalization, 1 million high-quality reads were randomly selected from each sample, with every read carrying a distinct molecular identifier. Reads with shared molecular identifiers were discarded instead of being binned into consensus sequences. MiTCR, with a Q25 quality threshold and the strictest error-elimination algorithm, was used for CDR3 identification, clonotype clustering and error correction. A nonparametric unseen species model with Euler transformation was used to estimate a lower bound on total TCR beta diversity. TCRdb reworked the public reads: Q25 trimming with fastp, MiXCR clone assembly, productive beta chains retained. Each CDR3 protein appears once, grouped with its most common genes and DNA. TCRdb's processing, not the authors' own work, is the source of the V and J calls. This sample is represented by around 800,000 distinct CDR3 sequences; around 62% of them were singletons. Of the sample, around a quarter is held by the ten largest clones.

The chain is encoded by TRBV5-1 joined to TRBJ2-4, with TRBD1 tentatively as D gene (5 bases match). Sequencing was carried out using blood. The clonotype originates from a man in his thirties or forties in good health. Read as DNA, the sequence is TGCGCCAGCAGCTTGGCCAAGGGGCTAGCCAAAAACATTCAGTACTTC. Its translation reads: CASSLAKGLAKNIQYF. Here the CDR3 is joined to the reference TRBV5-1 and TRBJ2-4 genes, and the full variable domain is: KAGVTQTPRYLIKTRGQQVTLSCSPISGHRSVSWYQQTPGQGLQFLFEYFSETQRNKGNFPGRFSGRQFSNSRSEMNVSTLELGDSALYLCASSLAKGLAKNIQYFGAGTRLSVL.